A single sample is the source of the 27 T cell receptor beta chains below, sequenced in a study of blood T cell repertoires in COVID-19. Sequencing was performed with immunoSEQ multiplex PCR; in TCRdb, only in-frame clones are kept and a portion is missing. The sample shows about 300,000 clones, approximately 89% of them seen only once. Sequencing input: peripheral blood. All receptors derive from a woman aged 30 to 39 with COVID-19, enrolled during active disease.

The gene calls are TRBV27 and TRBJ1-1; 8 bases fit TRBD1. V trimming: 6 bases; J trimming: 5 bases; junction bases outside the gene matches: 11. Looked up from germline, CDR1 is MNHEY and CDR2 is SMNVEV (reference sequence). The CDR3 sequence is 15 residues long. The CDR3 DNA reads as TGTGCCAGCAGCAAGCAAACAGGGGGGAGGACTGAAGCTTTCTTT. Its protein product is CASSKQTGGRTEAFF.

The V gene is TRBV27, the J gene TRBJ1-2; 8 bases match TRBD1. Germline-derived CDR1 and CDR2 are MNHEY and SMNVEV (reference sequence). This CDR3 region has 15 residues. Losses at the gene ends were 10 bases for V and 4 bases for J; bases not matched to a gene: 14. As DNA, the CDR3 is TGTGCCACCCGGGGCAGGGGGCGAGCAAGCTATGGCTACACCTTC. Protein sequence: CATRGRGRASYGYTF.

J is TRBJ2-7 and V is TRBV28; TRBD2 matches at 15 bases. The CDR3 totals 17 residues. After removal of 5 bases from V and 2 bases from J, the junction contained 7 bases not matched to a gene. The germline V gene encodes CDR1 MDHEN and CDR2 SYDVKM. CDR3 residues: CASSGGLAGGPPYEQYF. As DNA, the CDR3 is TGTGCCAGCAGTGGGGGACTAGCGGGGGGCCCTCCCTACGAGCAGTACTTC.

The gene calls are TRBV5-1 and TRBJ1-1; D may be TRBD1 (5 bases). Germline V CDR1 and CDR2: SGHRS, YFSETQ. The ends were cut back, 4 bases at V and 5 bases at J, with 18 bases in the middle. The CDR3 runs to 15 residues. CDR3 sequence: CASSPPVAGQTEAFF. Written as DNA, the CDR3 is TGCGCCAGCAGCCCCCCCGTCGCGGGGCAAACTGAAGCTTTCTTT.

This clone occurred once. V gene TRBV28 combines with J gene TRBJ2-2, with TRBD2 matching 8 bases. J lost 8 bases, V lost 1 base, and 12 bases had no gene match. This CDR3 comprises 17 residues. In germline, CDR1 is MDHEN, CDR2 SYDVKM. CDR3 nucleotides: TGTGCCAGCAGTTTATATAGCGGCAGCGGGGGAAGTGGGGAGCTGTTTTTT. Translated, it gives CASSLYSGSGGSGELFF.

The DNA for the CDR3 is TGTGCCAGCAGTTTTCGGACAGACGGCTACACCTTC. It codes for CASSFRTDGYTF. This chain links TRBV12-3 or TRBV12-4 with TRBJ1-2, with D possibly TRBD1 on 6 matching bases. Trimming removed 3 bases at V and 8 bases at J, with 10 bases between. This CDR3 contains 12 residues.

The rearrangement uses TRBV30 and TRBJ1-2; D unresolved. CDR3 size: 13 residues. The V end lost 0 bases, the J end lost 8 bases, and 13 bases lay between the germline ends. The germline V gene has CDR1 GTSNPN and CDR2 SVGIG (reference sequence). CDR3 sequence reads: CAWSVSGELGYTF. The CDR3 nucleotides read TGTGCCTGGAGTGTTAGCGGGGAGCTCGGCTACACCTTC.

The CDR3, as DNA: TGTGCCAGCAGCAAAGAAAGAAGTAGCGAGCAGTACTTC. This encodes CASSKERSSEQYF. V is TRBV2 and J is TRBJ2-7; D is uncertain. The germline V gene encodes CDR1 SNHLY and CDR2 FYNNEI. This CDR3 has 13 amino acids. The germline V and J ends were trimmed by 6 bases and 6 bases, with 15 bases remaining between them.

CDR3 in DNA: TGTGCCAGCAGCCCCTGGACAGGGAACCAAGAGACCCAGTACTTC. It encodes CASSPWTGNQETQYF. The chain employs TRBV2 and TRBJ2-5; 8 bases agree with TRBD1. The V gene's germline CDR1 is SNHLY and CDR2 FYNNEI. J gave up 0 bases and V 6 bases, and 6 bases lay outside the gene matches. The CDR3 extends over 15 amino acids.

This rearrangement joins TRBV27 to TRBJ2-1, with 8 bases matching TRBD2. This CDR3 comprises 14 residues. The V gene end was trimmed by 6 bases and the J gene end by 3 bases; junction bases not matched to a gene: 4. Germline V CDR1 and CDR2: MNHEY, SMNVEV (reference sequence). CDR3 bases: TGTGCCAGCAGCGGGGGGGCGGACTACAATGAGCAGTTCTTC. Encoded protein: CASSGGADYNEQFF.

The gene calls are TRBV12-3 or TRBV12-4 and TRBJ2-1, with a weak D call TRBD2 (6 bases). Trimming cost V 3 bases and J 10 bases, with 7 bases left between them. The CDR3 spans 11 residues. CDR3 DNA sequence: TGTGCCAGCAGTTTGGCGGGGGAGCAGTTCTTC. This encodes CASSLAGEQFF.

This chain links TRBV5-5 with TRBJ2-5, with TRBD1 identical over 7 bases. CDR1 is SGHKS and CDR2 is YYEKEE in the germline V gene (reference sequence). V lost 3 bases, J lost 4 bases, and 6 bases stayed unmatched. This CDR3 is 14 amino acids long. The CDR3 coding sequence is TGTGCCAGCAGCTCACTACAGGGGAGAGAGACCCAGTACTTC. It is translated as CASSSLQGRETQYF. The whole variable domain, remainder taken from reference TRBV5-5 and TRBJ2-5, is DAGVTQSPTHLIKTRGQQVTLRCSPISGHKSVSWYQQVLGQGPQFIFQYYEKEERGRGNFPDRFSARQFPNYSSELNVNALLLGDSALYLCASSSLQGRETQYFGPGTRLLVL.

The chain employs TRBV19 and TRBJ1-5; 8 bases align to TRBD1. V lost 5 bases, J lost 6 bases, and 9 bases stayed unmatched. CDR3 size: 15 residues. Germline CDR1 LNHDA, CDR2 SQIVND (reference sequence). CDR3 sequence: CASSGRTGIRQPQHF. The DNA for the CDR3 is TGTGCCAGTAGTGGACGGACAGGGATCCGTCAGCCCCAGCATTTT.

The chain couples TRBV2 to TRBJ1-2; no clear D gene. V was trimmed by 8 bases and J by 0 bases, leaving 16 bases between them. This CDR3 contains 15 residues. CDR1 and CDR2 from the germline V gene are SNHLY and FYNNEI. The CDR3 loop reads CASLGRSRTNYGYTF. For the CDR3, the DNA is TGTGCCAGCCTAGGCCGCTCCAGAACTAACTATGGCTACACCTTC.

This clone was found once. The chain employs TRBV27 and TRBJ2-2; D gene ambiguous. The CDR3 is 14 amino acids. Trimming took 6 bases from V and 7 from J, leaving 15 bases between them. Germline V gene lookup returns CDR1 MNHEY and CDR2 SMNVEV (reference sequence). The CDR3 spells CASSPGSRLGELFF. The CDR3 nucleotides are TGTGCCAGCAGCCCCGGGTCCCGTCTCGGGGAGCTGTTTTTT.

The chain links TRBV27 to TRBJ1-2; TRBD1 is a possible D gene (6 bases). Germline-derived CDR1 and CDR2 are MNHEY and SMNVEV (reference sequence). The V end was cut by 6 bases, the J end by 1 base, with 9 bases between. This CDR3 is built from 13 residues. The CDR3 loop is CASSPGVNYGYTF. CDR3 bases: TGTGCCAGCAGCCCAGGGGTTAACTATGGCTACACCTTC.

The rearrangement uses TRBV2 and TRBJ1-5; D is possibly TRBD1 (6 bases). Trimming took 2 bases from V and 2 from J, leaving 10 bases between them. The CDR3 contains 15 residues. CDR1 and CDR2 from the germline V gene are SNHLY and FYNNEI. In DNA form, the CDR3 reads TGTGCCAGCAGTGAATCGGCAGGGGGCAATCAGCCCCAGCATTTT. It is translated as CASSESAGGNQPQHF.

The chain couples TRBV7-9 to TRBJ1-2, with D perhaps TRBD1 (6 bases). Germline CDR1 SEHNR, CDR2 FQNEAQ (reference sequence). The CDR3 length is 14 residues. The V gene lost 6 bases and the J gene lost 2 bases, with 13 bases spanning the gap. The CDR3 protein is CASRPQGGNYGYTF. The CDR3 DNA sequence: TGTGCCAGCAGGCCACAGGGTGGGAACTATGGCTACACCTTC.

This clone was seen just once. The rearrangement joins TRBV11-2 to TRBJ2-4, with D perhaps TRBD1 (5 bases). Germline lookup yields CDR1 SGHAT and CDR2 FQNNGV. Between the trimmed V and J ends, which lost 3 bases and 6 bases, there was a span of 12 bases. The CDR3 sequence is 14 residues long. CDR3 sequence reads: CASSFMGPGNIQYF. Written as DNA, the CDR3 is TGTGCCAGCAGCTTCATGGGGCCCGGAAACATTCAGTACTTC.

Concerning this clone: The junction and the germline gene differ at one end; a read error may be behind it. This chain joins TRBV19 and TRBJ2-2, with D perhaps TRBD2 (7 bases). Germline V gene lookup returns CDR1 LNHDA and CDR2 SQIVND (reference sequence). The CDR3 spans 16 residues. This chain's CDR3 is CASSISRGANTGELFF. CDR3 nucleotide sequence: TGTGCCAGTAGTATAAGTCGGGGGGCGAATACCGGGGAGCTGTTTTTT.

This clone was counted a few times. The chain's CDR3 is CASSLEAGVFGAFF. In DNA form, the CDR3 reads TGCGCCAGCAGCTTGGAAGCAGGGGTGTTCGGAGCTTTCTTT. The chain has TRBV5-1 and TRBJ1-1, with a possible D match to TRBD1 (6 bases). The germline V gene has CDR1 SGHRS and CDR2 YFSETQ. Trimming removed 0 bases from V and 10 bases from J, with 16 bases in between. This CDR3 region has 14 residues.

The rearrangement uses TRBV6-5 and TRBJ1-1, with 9 bases identical to TRBD1. Germline V gene sequence: CDR1 MNHEY, CDR2 SVGAGI. The trim removed 6 bases at V and 4 bases at J, leaving 9 bases unmatched. This CDR3 comprises 15 residues. The CDR3 is CASSRTGGSSTEAFF. The CDR3 nucleotides are TGTGCCAGCAGCAGAACAGGGGGCTCGAGCACTGAAGCTTTCTTT.

The J gene is TRBJ1-5, the V gene TRBV7-9; a weak D match, TRBD1 (5 bases). Germline CDR1 is SEHNR and CDR2 is FQNEAQ (reference sequence). This CDR3 contains 15 residues. The V and J ends lost 1 base and 6 bases respectively, with 13 bases between them. In DNA form, the CDR3 reads TGTGCCAGCAGCTTAGAGGGGTCAGGGTCTCAGCCCCAGCATTTT. Protein sequence: CASSLEGSGSQPQHF. The full variable domain, its missing parts supplied by reference TRBV7-9 and TRBJ1-5, is DTGVSQNPRHKITKRGQNVTFRCDPISEHNRLYWYRQTLGQGPEFLTYFQNEAQLEKSRLLSDRFSAERPKGSFSTLEIQRTEQGDSAMYLCASSLEGSGSQPQHFGDGTRLSIL.

The chain employs TRBV7-9 and TRBJ2-1, with TRBD2 matching over 7 bases. This CDR3 comprises 15 residues. Germline lookup yields CDR1 SEHNR and CDR2 FQNEAQ (reference sequence). V was pared by 1 base and J by 3 bases, with 3 bases of the junction left unmatched. CDR3 nucleotides: TGTGCCAGCAGCTTAGGCCAGCGGGGCTACAATGAGCAGTTCTTC. Translated: CASSLGQRGYNEQFF.

The chain recombines TRBV4-1 with TRBJ1-4; D is perhaps TRBD1 (5 bases). Germline CDR1 reads MGHRA; CDR2 reads YSYEKL. V lost 6 bases and J 7 bases, leaving 18 bases between the germline ends. The CDR3 has 15 amino acids. Here the CDR3 DNA reads TGCGCCAGCAGTCCAGTGCGGCAGGGTGGTGAAAAACTGTTTTTT. Translation: CASSPVRQGGEKLFF.

The chain has TRBV7-3 and TRBJ2-2, with TRBD2 matching over 11 bases. Germline CDR1 reads SGHTA; CDR2 reads FQGTGA. V was clipped by 6 bases and J by 5 bases; unmatched bases: 8. This CDR3 is 16 amino acids long. For the CDR3, the DNA is TGTGCCAGCAGGGACACTAGCGGGGGTGTTACCGGGGAGCTGTTTTTT. Protein: CASRDTSGGVTGELFF.

This rearrangement joins TRBV6-1 to TRBJ1-2, with 8 bases matching TRBD1. Germline CDR1 and CDR2: MNHNS and SASEGT. V lost 7 bases and J lost 4; bases outside the gene matches: 5. The CDR3 totals 13 residues. In nucleotides, the CDR3 is TGTGCCAGCACCCCAGGACAGGGCTATGGCTACACCTTC. This sequence encodes CASTPGQGYGYTF.